What follows are 18 T cell receptor beta chains derived from one specimen sequenced in a study of pediatric ulcerative colitis. During colonoscopy, one to two rectal pinch biopsies were collected. Method: immunoSEQ multiplex PCR; TCRdb's copy keeps in-frame clones and lacks some. The sample comprises 40,000 to 55,000 clones, about 78% of which are singletons, and less than 4.5% rests with the top ten. Material for sequencing was gut tissue. The receptor set was obtained from a girl between 5 and 17 years old with moderate ulcerative colitis.

V and J are TRBV2 and TRBJ1-2; D is ambiguous. The length of the CDR3 is 15 residues. V lost 5 bases and J 4 bases, leaving 17 bases between the germline ends. Germline-derived CDR1 and CDR2 are SNHLY and FYNNEI. CDR3 in DNA: TGTGCCAGCAGTTTGGGCCCGGAAACAGTCTATGGCTACACCTTC. Its translation: CASSLGPETVYGYTF.

The chain carries TRBV6-1 and TRBJ1-4, with TRBD1 matching 8 bases. CDR1 is MNHNS, CDR2 SASEGT, per germline. CDR3 length: 15 amino acids. DNA for the CDR3: TGTGCTAGTCTAGACAGGGGCCTCCCCCGTGAAAAACTGTTTTTT. This codes for CASLDRGLPREKLFF.

There are a few counts of this clone. The gene calls are TRBV28 and TRBJ2-1; the match to TRBD2 covers 9 bases. The CDR3 is 17 amino acids. Trimming at V came to 5 bases and at J to 5 bases, leaving 13 bases not matched to a gene. CDR1 and CDR2 from the germline V gene are MDHEN and SYDVKM. The CDR3 region has the DNA TGTGCCAGCAGTCCGCGGGGTAGCGGGAGACCCCACAATGAGCAGTTCTTC. Its translation is CASSPRGSGRPHNEQFF.

The chain has TRBV27 and TRBJ2-1, with D tentatively TRBD1 (5 bases). Germline-derived CDR1 and CDR2 are MNHEY and SMNVEV (reference sequence). The CDR3 runs 12 residues. Trimming pared 6 bases from V and 9 bases from J, leaving 12 bases between. CDR3 region: CASSRTGFEQFF. The CDR3, as DNA: TGTGCCAGCAGCAGAACAGGTTTTGAGCAGTTCTTC.

The rearrangement links TRBV25-1 to TRBJ2-1, with 11 bases that match TRBD2. J lost 5 bases, V lost 8 bases, and 2 bases had no gene match. The germline CDR1 and CDR2 sequences are MGHDK and SYGVNS. This CDR3 contains 13 residues. The CDR3 here is CASGGLADNEQFF. The CDR3 region has the DNA TGTGCCAGCGGGGGACTAGCGGACAATGAGCAGTTCTTC.

CDR3 sequence (DNA): TGTGCCAGTAGAGGCAGGGGCGAAGTAGATGAGCAGTTCTTC. Protein sequence: CASRGRGEVDEQFF. The chain recombines TRBV19 with TRBJ2-1; D is perhaps TRBD1 (6 bases). Trimming removed 6 bases at V and 8 bases at J, with 17 bases between. Germline CDR1 LNHDA, CDR2 SQIVND (reference sequence). The CDR3 spans 14 residues.

This chain links TRBV10-3 with TRBJ2-1; the D is unclear. The CDR3 contains 16 residues. Germline V lookup: CDR1 ENHRY, CDR2 SYGVKD. The ends were cut back, 8 bases at V and 7 bases at J, with 24 bases in the middle. This CDR3 is CAIGDTGSGSFNEQFF. The CDR3 nucleotides are TGTGCCATCGGGGATACCGGGTCGGGCTCCTTTAATGAGCAGTTCTTC.

The rearrangement uses TRBV6-1 and TRBJ1-1; a possible D gene is TRBD1 (6 bases). Per the germline V gene, CDR1 is MNHNS and CDR2 is SASEGT. The CDR3 totals 17 residues. V gave up 4 bases and J gave up 7 bases, with 25 bases separating them. In DNA, the CDR3 is TGTGCCAGCAGTGGGCGAACCGGGACAAAAAGGGGTGGTGAAGCTTTCTTT. It encodes CASSGRTGTKRGGEAFF.

Points on this clone: This CDR3 is also generated by other DNA sequences in the sample. The chain joins TRBV6-1 to TRBJ2-7; 8 nucleotides match TRBD1. The V and J ends lost 4 bases and 0 bases, in that order; junction bases with no gene match: 5. The CDR3 has 15 amino acids. Germline values: CDR1 MNHNS, CDR2 SASEGT. CDR3 loop: CASSATGTGSYEQYF. CDR3 sequence (DNA): TGTGCCAGCAGTGCCACCGGGACAGGCTCCTACGAGCAGTACTTC.

The chain couples TRBV18 to TRBJ2-7, with D possibly matching TRBD1 (5 bases). This CDR3 comprises 14 residues. In germline, CDR1 is KGHSH, CDR2 LQKENI. V lost 3 bases to trimming and J lost 7 bases, with 16 bases between them. CDR3 nucleotides: TGTGCCAGCTCACCTGCCACTTCAAAGGGGGAGCAGTACTTC. Protein sequence: CASSPATSKGEQYF.

CDR3 amino acids: CASSPDRVYSPLHF. The CDR3 region has the DNA TGTGCCAGCAGTCCCGACAGGGTTTATTCACCCCTCCACTTT. The rearrangement uses TRBV6-5 and TRBJ1-6; 7 nucleotides agree with TRBD1. This CDR3 has 14 amino acids. Germline V gene data show CDR1 as MNHEY and CDR2 as SVGAGI. Trimming at V came to 5 bases and at J to 8 bases, leaving 6 bases not matched to a gene.

This chain joins TRBV11-2 and TRBJ1-2; 7 bases map to TRBD1. V lost 5 bases and J lost 5; bases outside the gene matches: 5. The CDR3 contains 13 residues. CDR1 SGHAT and CDR2 FQNNGV come from the germline V gene. The DNA of the CDR3 is TGTGCCAGCAGCCTCGGGACAGAATATGGCTACACCTTC. This encodes CASSLGTEYGYTF.

The chain combines TRBV2 with TRBJ2-1; 10 bases align to TRBD2. The CDR3 covers 17 residues. The V and J ends lost 4 bases and 5 bases, in that order; junction bases with no gene match: 11. The germline V gene encodes CDR1 SNHLY and CDR2 FYNNEI. The CDR3 sequence: CASSGTSGEGLNNEQFF. The CDR3, as DNA: TGTGCCAGCAGTGGTACTAGCGGGGAAGGCCTAAACAATGAGCAGTTCTTC.

This chain links TRBV6-6 with TRBJ2-7, with 10 positions matching TRBD1. Germline V gene sequence: CDR1 MNHNY, CDR2 SVGAGI (reference sequence). This CDR3 is 15 amino acids long. V lost 4 bases and J lost 0; bases outside the gene matches: 3. The CDR3 spells CASSWTGGSSYEQYF. The CDR3 nucleotides are TGTGCCAGCAGTTGGACAGGGGGTAGCTCCTACGAGCAGTACTTC.

The chain combines TRBV6-1 with TRBJ2-1; no firm D call. CDR1 is MNHNS, CDR2 SASEGT, per germline. With 3 bases removed from V and 15 bases from J, the gap between germline ends came to 15 bases. The CDR3 is 12 amino acids. This chain's CDR3 is CASSDSWLPGFF. For the CDR3, the DNA is TGTGCCAGCAGTGACAGCTGGCTCCCCGGGTTCTTC.

The CDR3 DNA sequence: TGTGCCAGCTCACCAGGCCTCAGCTCCTACGAGCAGTACTTC. Protein product: CASSPGLSSYEQYF. The J gene is TRBJ2-7, the V gene TRBV18, with D uncertain. In germline, CDR1 is KGHSH, CDR2 LQKENI. The ends were cut back, 2 bases at V and 0 bases at J, with 8 bases in the middle. This CDR3 comprises 14 residues.

The CDR3 sequence: CASSLSQADTQYF. The CDR3 DNA follows: TGTGCCAGCAGCTTATCACAGGCAGATACGCAGTATTTT. The rearrangement links TRBV7-3 to TRBJ2-3, with D perhaps matching TRBD1 (5 bases). V lost 2 bases and J lost 4, with 7 bases in between. Germline V gene data show CDR1 as SGHTA and CDR2 as FQGTGA. The length of the CDR3 is 13 residues.

This chain uses TRBV2 with TRBJ2-7; D is uncertain. V gave up 7 bases and J gave up 7 bases, with 11 bases separating them. Germline V gives CDR1 SNHLY, CDR2 FYNNEI. This CDR3 has 11 amino acids. CDR3 coding DNA: TGTGCCAGCACCTCCACCCGAGAGCAGTACTTC. Encoded protein: CASTSTREQYF.